The text below deals with one T cell receptor (beta chain). The antigen remains unidentified. J was trimmed by 4 bases and V by 2 bases; bases with no gene match: 10. This CDR3 spans 17 amino acids. Germline CDR1 is MNHEY and CDR2 is SMNVEV (reference sequence). The time point here: week 47, end of study. In the vaccine, a single dose held 300 ug of the mutant IDH1 20-mer peptide, along with topical imiquimod. These data are taken from a study of a mutant IDH1 vaccine in newly diagnosed glioma. Study information: Vaccines were begun 4-6 weeks after radiotherapy alone, or with temozolomide cycles.

General study points: It seemed that pseudoprogression was not linked to changes in the top peripheral T cell clonotypes.

Method: immunoSEQ multiplex PCR; TCRdb's copy keeps in-frame clones and lacks some. Among roughly 25,000 clones listed, roughly 82% were seen once. This receptor was obtained from a man aged 40-49 years with glioma. Some clones in this sample may be carry-over from other donors' samples. The sample in question was PBMCs, obtained from a glioma patient whose treatment included an IDH1 peptide vaccine. The chain recombines TRBV27 with TRBJ2-3, with 9 bases matching TRBD2. As DNA, the CDR3 is TGTGCCAGCAGTTTAAGTTATAGCGGGGGCCCCGCAGATACGCAGTATTTT. Its protein product is CASSLSYSGGPADTQYF.